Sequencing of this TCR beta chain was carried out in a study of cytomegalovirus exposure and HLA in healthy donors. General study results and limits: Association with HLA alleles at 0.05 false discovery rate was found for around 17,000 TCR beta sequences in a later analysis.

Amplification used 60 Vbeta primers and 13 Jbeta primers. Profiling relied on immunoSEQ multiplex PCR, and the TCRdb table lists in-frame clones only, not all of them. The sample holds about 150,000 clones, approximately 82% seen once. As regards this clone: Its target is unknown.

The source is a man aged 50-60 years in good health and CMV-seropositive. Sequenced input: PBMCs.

The DNA of the CDR3 is TGTGCCAGCAGTGCCCGACAGGGAGGTCAGCCCCAGCATTTT. It translates to CASSARQGGQPQHF. The gene calls are TRBV6-5 and TRBJ1-5, with 7 bases aligning to TRBD1. The CDR3 spans 14 residues. Germline trimming cut 5 bases from V and 6 bases from J; bases unmatched to any gene: 7. The V gene's germline CDR1 is MNHEY and CDR2 SVGAGI.